The clone carrying this TCR beta chain has just a few counts. Its antigen is unknown. The sample belongs to a study of response to subunit inactivated influenza vaccine. CDR3 size: 15 residues. V was trimmed by 5 bases and J by 5 bases, leaving 17 bases between them. Germline V gives CDR1 MDHEN, CDR2 SYDVKM. Regarding the study as a whole: Each seasonal flu vaccination may recruit only limited new T cells, authors suggested.

Each CDR3 protein gets one entry after TCRdb re-called the RT-PCR reads with MiXCR. The sample lists fewer than 650,000 distinct CDR3 sequences, 13% occurring once. The V and J genes are TRBV28 and TRBJ2-3, with D unclear. The sequence came from a man in his fifties or sixties who received an inactivated influenza vaccine. Sequenced here: PBMCs from blood, sampled roughly 45 days after vaccination. The CDR3 here is CASSPAGRPGDTQYF. The DNA for the CDR3 is TGTGCCAGCAGTCCCGCTGGGCGACCGGGAGATACGCAGTATTTT.